This T cell receptor (beta chain) was sequenced during a study of OX40 agonist ivuxolimab in advanced cancers. Using immunoSEQ multiplex PCR, the repertoire was profiled, and TCRdb retains in-frame clones only, with some absent. The table lists more than 50,000 clones, approximately 89% of them singletons. Germline lookup yields CDR1 SGHRS and CDR2 YFSETQ. The CDR3 loop spans 16 amino acids. V was clipped by 0 bases and J by 7 bases; unmatched bases: 8. The J gene is TRBJ2-1, the V gene TRBV5-1; 9 nucleotides agree with TRBD1. The receptor's source is an adult with an advanced solid tumor such as melanoma, head and neck, liver or kidney cancer. Source: CD4+ or CD8+ T cells sorted from blood, taken in a trial of the OX40 agonist ivuxolimab. CDR3 DNA: TGCGCCAGCAGCTTGGCACCGGGACAGGGAGGGAATGAGCAGTTCTTC. The encoded protein is CASSLAPGQGGNEQFF.